This note documents a single TCR beta chain sequence. In the study's own analysis: Scientists estimated how many nucleated cells there were by amplifying reference gene primers. Method: immunoSEQ multiplex PCR; TCRdb's copy keeps in-frame clones and lacks some. The D gene and trimming were derived from the DNA, and the V and J assignments and clone size from that table. Found here are about 230,000 clones, 65% to 90% of them singletons; the top ten hold about 7.4%. This CDR3 spans 18 amino acids. Germline values: CDR1 MNHEY, CDR2 SMNVEV (reference sequence). Trimming cost V 5 bases and J 2 bases; bases outside gene matches: 13. This specimen comes from a study of blood T cell repertoires in COVID-19. Study-wide context: Material from acute and convalescent COVID-19 was sourced from the United States, Italy and Spain. Sample material is recorded as cDNA or gDNA derived from T cells, B-cell-depleted T cells, or PBMCs.

The chain has TRBV27 and TRBJ1-1, with 11 bases that match TRBD1. The sequenced sample was peripheral blood. The clonotype comes from a woman in her fifties or sixties with acute or convalescent COVID-19. CDR3 loop: CASSKRFGTGGSNTEAFF. Here the CDR3 DNA reads TGTGCCAGCAGTAAACGATTCGGGACAGGGGGTAGTAACACTGAAGCTTTCTTT.